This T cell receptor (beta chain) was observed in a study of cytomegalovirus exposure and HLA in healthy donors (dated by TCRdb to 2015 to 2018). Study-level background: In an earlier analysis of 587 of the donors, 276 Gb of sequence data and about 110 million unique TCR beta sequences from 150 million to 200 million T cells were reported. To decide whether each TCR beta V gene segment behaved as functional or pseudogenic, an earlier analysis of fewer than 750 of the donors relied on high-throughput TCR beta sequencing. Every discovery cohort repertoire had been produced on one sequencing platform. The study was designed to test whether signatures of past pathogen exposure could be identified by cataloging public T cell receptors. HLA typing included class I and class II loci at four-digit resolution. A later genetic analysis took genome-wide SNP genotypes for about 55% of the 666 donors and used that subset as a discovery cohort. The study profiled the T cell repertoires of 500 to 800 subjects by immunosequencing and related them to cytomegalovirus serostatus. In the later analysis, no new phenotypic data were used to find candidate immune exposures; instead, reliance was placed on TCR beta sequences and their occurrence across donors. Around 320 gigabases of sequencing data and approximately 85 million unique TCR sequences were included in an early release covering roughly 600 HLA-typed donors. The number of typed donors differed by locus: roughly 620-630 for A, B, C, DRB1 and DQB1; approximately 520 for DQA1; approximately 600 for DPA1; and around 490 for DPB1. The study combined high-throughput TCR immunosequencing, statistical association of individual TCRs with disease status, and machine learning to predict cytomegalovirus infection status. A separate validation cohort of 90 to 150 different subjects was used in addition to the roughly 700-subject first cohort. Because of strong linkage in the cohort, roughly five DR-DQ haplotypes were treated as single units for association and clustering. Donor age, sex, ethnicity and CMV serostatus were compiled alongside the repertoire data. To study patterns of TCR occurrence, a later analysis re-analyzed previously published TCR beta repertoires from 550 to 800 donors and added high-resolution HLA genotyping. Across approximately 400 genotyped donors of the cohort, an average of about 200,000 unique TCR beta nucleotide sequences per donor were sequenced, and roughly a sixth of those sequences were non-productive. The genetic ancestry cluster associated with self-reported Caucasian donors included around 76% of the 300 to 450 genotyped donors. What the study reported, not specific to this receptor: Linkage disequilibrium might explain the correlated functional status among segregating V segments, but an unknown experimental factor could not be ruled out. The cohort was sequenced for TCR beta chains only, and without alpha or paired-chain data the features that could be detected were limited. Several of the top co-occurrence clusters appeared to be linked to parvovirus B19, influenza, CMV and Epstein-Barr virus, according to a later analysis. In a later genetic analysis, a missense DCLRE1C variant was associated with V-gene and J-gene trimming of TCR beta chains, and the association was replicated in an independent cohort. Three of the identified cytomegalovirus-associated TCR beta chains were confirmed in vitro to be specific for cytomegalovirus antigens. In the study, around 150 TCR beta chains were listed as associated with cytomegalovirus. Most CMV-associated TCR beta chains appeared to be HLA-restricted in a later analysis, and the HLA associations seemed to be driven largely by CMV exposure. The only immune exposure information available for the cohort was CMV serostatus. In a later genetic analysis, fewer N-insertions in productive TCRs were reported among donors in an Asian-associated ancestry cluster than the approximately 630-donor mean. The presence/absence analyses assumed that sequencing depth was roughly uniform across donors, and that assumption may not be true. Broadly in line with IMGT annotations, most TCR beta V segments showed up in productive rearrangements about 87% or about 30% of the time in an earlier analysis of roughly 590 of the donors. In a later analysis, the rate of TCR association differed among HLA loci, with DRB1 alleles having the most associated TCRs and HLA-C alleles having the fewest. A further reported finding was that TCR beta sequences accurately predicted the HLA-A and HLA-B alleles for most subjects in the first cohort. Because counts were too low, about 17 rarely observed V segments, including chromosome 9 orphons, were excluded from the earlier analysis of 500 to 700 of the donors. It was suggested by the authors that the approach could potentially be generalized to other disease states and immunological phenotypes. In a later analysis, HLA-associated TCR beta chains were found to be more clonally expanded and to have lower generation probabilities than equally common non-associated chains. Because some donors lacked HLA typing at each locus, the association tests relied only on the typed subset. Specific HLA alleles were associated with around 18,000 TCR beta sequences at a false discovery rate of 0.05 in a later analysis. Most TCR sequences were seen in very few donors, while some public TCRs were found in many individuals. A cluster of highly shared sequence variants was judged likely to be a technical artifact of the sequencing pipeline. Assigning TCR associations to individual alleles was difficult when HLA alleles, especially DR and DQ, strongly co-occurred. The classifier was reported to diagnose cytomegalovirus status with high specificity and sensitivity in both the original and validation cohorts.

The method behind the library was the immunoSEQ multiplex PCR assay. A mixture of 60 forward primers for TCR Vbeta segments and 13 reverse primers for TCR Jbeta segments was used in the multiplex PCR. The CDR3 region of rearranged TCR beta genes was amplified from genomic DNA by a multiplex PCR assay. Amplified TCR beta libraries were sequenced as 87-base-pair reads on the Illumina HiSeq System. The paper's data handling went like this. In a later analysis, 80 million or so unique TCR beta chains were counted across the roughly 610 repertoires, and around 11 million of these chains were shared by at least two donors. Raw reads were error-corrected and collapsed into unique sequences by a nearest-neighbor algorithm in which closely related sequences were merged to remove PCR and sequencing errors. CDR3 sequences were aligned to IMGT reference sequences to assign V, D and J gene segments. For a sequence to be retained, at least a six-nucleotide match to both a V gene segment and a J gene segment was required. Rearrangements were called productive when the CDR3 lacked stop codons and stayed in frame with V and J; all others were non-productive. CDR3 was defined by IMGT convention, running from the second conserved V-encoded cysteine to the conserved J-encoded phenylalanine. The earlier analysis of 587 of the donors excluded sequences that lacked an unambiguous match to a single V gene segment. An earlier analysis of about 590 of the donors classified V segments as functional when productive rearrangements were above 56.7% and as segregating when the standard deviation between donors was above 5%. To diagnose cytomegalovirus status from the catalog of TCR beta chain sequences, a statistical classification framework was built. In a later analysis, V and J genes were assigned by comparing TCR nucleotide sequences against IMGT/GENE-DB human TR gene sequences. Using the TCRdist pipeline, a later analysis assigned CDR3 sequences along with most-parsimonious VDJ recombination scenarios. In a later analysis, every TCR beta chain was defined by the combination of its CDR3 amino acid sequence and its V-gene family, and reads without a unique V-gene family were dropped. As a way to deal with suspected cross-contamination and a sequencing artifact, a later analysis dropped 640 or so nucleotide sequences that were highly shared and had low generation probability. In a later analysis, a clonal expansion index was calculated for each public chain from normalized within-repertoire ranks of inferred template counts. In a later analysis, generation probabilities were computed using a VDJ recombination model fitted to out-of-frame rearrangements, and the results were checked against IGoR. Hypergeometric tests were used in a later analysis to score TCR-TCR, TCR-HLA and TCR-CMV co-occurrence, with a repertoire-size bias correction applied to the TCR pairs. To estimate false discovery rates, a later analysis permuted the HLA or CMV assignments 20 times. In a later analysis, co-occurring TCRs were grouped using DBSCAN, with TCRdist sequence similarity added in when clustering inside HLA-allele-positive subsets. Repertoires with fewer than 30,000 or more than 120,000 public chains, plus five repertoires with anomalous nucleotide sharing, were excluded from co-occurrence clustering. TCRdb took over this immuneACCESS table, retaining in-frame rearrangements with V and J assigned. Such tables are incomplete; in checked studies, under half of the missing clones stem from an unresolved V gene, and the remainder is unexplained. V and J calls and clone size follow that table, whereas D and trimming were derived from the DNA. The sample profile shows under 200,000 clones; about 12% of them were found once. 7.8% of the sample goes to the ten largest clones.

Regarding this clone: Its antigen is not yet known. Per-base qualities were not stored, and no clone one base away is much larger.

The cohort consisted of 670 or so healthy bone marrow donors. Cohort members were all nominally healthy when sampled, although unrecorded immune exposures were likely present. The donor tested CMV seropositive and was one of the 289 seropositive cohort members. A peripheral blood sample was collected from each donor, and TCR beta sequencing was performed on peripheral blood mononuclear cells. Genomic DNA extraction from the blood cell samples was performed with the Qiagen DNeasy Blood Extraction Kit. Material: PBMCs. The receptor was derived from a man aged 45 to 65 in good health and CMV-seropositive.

In nucleotides, the sequence is TGTGCCAGCAGCTTGGGCAGGGGGCCGTACGAGCAGTACTTC. Its protein reads: CASSLGRGPYEQYF. The V and J genes are TRBV7-8 and TRBJ2-7, with TRBD1 matching 8 junction bases. The CDR3 has 14 amino acids, counting the end cysteine and phenylalanine. Solely the CDR3 DNA is kept, with 42 bases framed from the first base. CDR1 and CDR2 are drawn from the germline V gene: SGHVS, FQNEAQ. Germline trimming: 3 bases from V, 4 bases from J; junction bases outside gene matches: 5.